The 28 T cell receptor beta chains below were found in one sample sequenced in a study of T cells in Graves' hyperthyroidism and ophthalmopathy. The TCR beta CDR3 regions underwent amplification using RNA transcripts as the source. HTBI primers were employed in a first-round RT-PCR of the TCR CDR3. TCRdb processed the multiplex PCR reads anew with MiXCR; each CDR3 protein has one entry. Of 200,000 or so distinct CDR3 sequences in the sample, roughly 17% were seen once. The sample comprised blood. These receptors all stem from a woman between 50 and 59 years old with Graves' hyperthyroidism.

In this sample, this clonotype turned up many times. The chain recombines TRBV11-2 with TRBJ1-2; unclear D gene. The germline CDR1 and CDR2 sequences are SGHAT and FQNNGV. Trimming removed 2 bases from V and 3 bases from J, with 7 bases in between. The CDR3 extends over 13 amino acids. CDR3: CASSLRSDYGYTF. The CDR3 DNA follows: TGTGCCAGCAGCTTAAGGTCTGACTATGGCTACACCTTC.

This clonotype was recorded a few times. The rearrangement uses TRBV27 and TRBJ2-2; D gene ambiguous. Germline V gene data show CDR1 as MNHEY and CDR2 as SMNVEV (reference sequence). CDR3 size: 13 residues. Trimming removed 4 bases from V and 5 bases from J, with 8 bases in between. This CDR3 is CASSSLETGELFF. The CDR3 bases are TGTGCCAGCAGTTCCCTAGAAACCGGGGAGCTGTTTTTT.

This clonotype has a count of ten or more. The rearrangement uses TRBV20-1 and TRBJ1-5; possibly TRBD1 for D (5 bases). This CDR3 has 12 amino acids. In germline, CDR1 is DFQATT, CDR2 SNEGSKA (reference sequence). With 7 bases removed from V and 5 bases from J, the gap between germline ends came to 12 bases. CDR3 DNA: TGCAGTGTTAGGTCGGGGGATCAGCCCCAGCATTTT. Translated, it gives CSVRSGDQPQHF.

This clonotype was counted at least ten times. V and J are TRBV27 and TRBJ2-1; 8 bases fit TRBD1. V lost 7 bases to trimming and J lost 0 bases; unmatched junction nucleotides: 17. CDR1 is MNHEY, CDR2 SMNVEV, per germline (reference sequence). The CDR3 length is 19 residues. The CDR3 sequence: CASKSEGTGILSSYNEQFF. CDR3 nucleotide sequence: TGTGCCAGCAAGTCGGAGGGGACAGGAATTCTCAGCTCCTACAATGAGCAGTTCTTC.

With respect to this clonotype: A much larger clone lies one base from this, so it may be a read error. The chain recombines TRBV6-5 with TRBJ2-1, with a weak D call TRBD2 (7 bases). From germline, CDR1 is MNHEY and CDR2 SVGAGI. Trimming left V 0 bases short and J 10 bases short, with 16 bases between. The CDR3 covers 15 residues. CDR3 amino acids: CASSYSWGGLYEQFF. The CDR3 coding sequence is TGTGCCAGCAGTTACTCCTGGGGGGGGCTCTACGAGCAGTTCTTC.

The chain combines TRBV27 with TRBJ2-7; 8 bases are shared with TRBD1. Germline V gene lookup returns CDR1 MNHEY and CDR2 SMNVEV (reference sequence). The CDR3 has 14 amino acids. V lost 5 bases and J lost 7; bases outside the gene matches: 10. This CDR3 is CASSTGQGSREQYF. As DNA, the CDR3 is TGTGCCAGCAGTACAGGACAGGGTTCGCGAGAGCAGTACTTC.

This clonotype occurred a few times. The gene calls are TRBV29-1 and TRBJ2-5; 7 bases fit TRBD1. Per germline, CDR1 SQVTM and CDR2 ANQGSEA. J was trimmed by 1 base and V by 7 bases; bases with no gene match: 9. The CDR3 spans 14 residues. The CDR3: CSENDRDSQETQYF. The CDR3 DNA reads as TGCAGCGAAAACGACAGGGATAGCCAAGAGACCCAGTACTTC.

This clonotype was detected many times. This chain connects TRBV9 to TRBJ1-2; D is ambiguous. CDR3 length: 18 amino acids. Per germline, CDR1 SGDLS and CDR2 YYNGEE. Trimming took off 0 bases at V and 2 bases at J, with 20 bases between the two ends. CDR3 sequence: CASSVALGDLQSNYGYTF. In DNA, the CDR3 is TGTGCCAGCAGCGTAGCTCTGGGCGACCTACAATCCAACTATGGCTACACCTTC.

The table lists this clonotype with a few counts. The chain uses TRBV5-1 and TRBJ1-6; D is uncertain. With 0 bases removed from V and 8 bases from J, the gap between germline ends came to 9 bases. Germline V gene data show CDR1 as SGHRS and CDR2 as YFSETQ. The CDR3 spans 14 residues. In DNA form, the CDR3 reads TGCGCCAGCAGCTTGGAAGGCTGGGATTCACCCCTCCACTTT. Residues: CASSLEGWDSPLHF.

The chain recombines TRBV14 with TRBJ2-2; D is ambiguous. The CDR3 totals 18 residues. V was clipped by 2 bases and J by 0 bases, with 16 bases between them. Per the germline V gene, CDR1 is SGHDN and CDR2 is FVKESK. Here the CDR3 DNA reads TGTGCCAGCAGCCAAAGGGCCACTACGTTCGCGAACACCGGGGAGCTGTTTTTT. This encodes CASSQRATTFANTGELFF.

This clonotype appeared many times. V gene TRBV12-3 or TRBV12-4 combines with J gene TRBJ1-1; D is ambiguous. The CDR3 is 13 residues long. V lost 2 bases and J lost 3, with 7 bases in between. The CDR3 here is CASSLQPHTEAFF. The CDR3 DNA sequence: TGTGCCAGCAGTTTACAACCTCACACTGAAGCTTTCTTT.

Ten or more counts support this clonotype. The chain joins TRBV20-1 to TRBJ2-5; possible D gene TRBD1, 5 bases. The V gene's germline CDR1 is DFQATT and CDR2 SNEGSKA (reference sequence). This CDR3 has 11 amino acids. Between the trimmed V and J ends, which lost 6 bases and 3 bases, there was a span of 8 bases. CDR3 in amino acids: CSALGEETQYF. The CDR3, as DNA: TGCAGTGCGTTAGGGGAAGAGACCCAGTACTTC.

This chain's CDR3 is CASSVRADYTEAFF. CDR3 coding DNA: TGTGCCAGCAGCGTAAGGGCGGATTACACTGAAGCTTTCTTT. The chain joins TRBV9 to TRBJ1-1, with D unclear. The CDR3 covers 14 residues. The germline V gene has CDR1 SGDLS and CDR2 YYNGEE. V was shortened by 1 base and J by 3 bases, with 10 bases between the two germline ends.

This clonotype has more than one count but fewer than ten. The chain links TRBV5-1 to TRBJ2-3; 9 bases line up with TRBD2. The CDR3 totals 15 residues. J lost 5 bases, V lost 4 bases, and 8 bases had no gene match. The germline V gene has CDR1 SGHRS and CDR2 YFSETQ. CDR3 in DNA: TGCGCCAGCAGCATATATAGCGGGAGTCTAGATACGCAGTATTTT. Its translation is CASSIYSGSLDTQYF.

Points on this clonotype: Given a much more abundant clone one base away, this may be a read error. The chain recombines TRBV18 with TRBJ1-4; 7 bases fit TRBD1. The germline V gene has CDR1 KGHSH and CDR2 LQKENI. The CDR3 covers 13 residues. The CDR3 protein is CAGSPETGEKLFF. Here the CDR3 DNA reads TGTGCCGGCTCACCAGAGACAGGGGAAAAACTGTTTTTT.

This clonotype was seen ten or more times. The chain employs TRBV3-1 and TRBJ2-1; perhaps TRBD1 as D (5 bases). Germline loops: CDR1 LGHDT, CDR2 YNNKEL (reference sequence). V was shortened by 1 base and J by 6 bases, with 13 bases between the two germline ends. The CDR3 consists of 15 residues. This CDR3 reads CASSQAPWGFNEQFF. CDR3 DNA: TGTGCCAGCAGCCAAGCCCCTTGGGGCTTCAATGAGCAGTTCTTC.

In its sample, this clonotype was seen a few times. V is TRBV6-1 and J is TRBJ2-3; a possible D gene is TRBD2 (6 bases). This CDR3 has 14 amino acids. Germline lookup yields CDR1 MNHNS and CDR2 SASEGT. V gave up 6 bases and J gave up 7 bases, with 17 bases separating them. In DNA form, the CDR3 reads TGTGCCAGCAGACTAGGGCTAGCGAGCAATACGCAGTATTTT. This sequence encodes CASRLGLASNTQYF.

This clonotype was seen repeatedly, ten times or more. The CDR3 DNA is TGTGCCAGCAGCTCATTAGATAGATGGGCTTCTAGCACAGATACGCAGTATTTT. This encodes CASSSLDRWASSTDTQYF. This chain links TRBV11-3 with TRBJ2-3, with D unresolved. Germline V gene lookup returns CDR1 SGHNT and CDR2 YENEEA. V was pared by 4 bases and J by 0 bases, with 20 bases between. The CDR3 covers 18 residues.

This rearrangement joins TRBV29-1 to TRBJ2-7; no definite D call. The CDR3 length is 16 residues. V was trimmed by 5 bases and J by 3 bases, leaving 23 bases between them. CDR1 and CDR2 from the germline V gene are SQVTM and ANQGSEA. The CDR3 DNA sequence: TGCAGCGTTTCCCCCCCCACACAAATCAAGAACTACGAGCAGTACTTC. Protein: CSVSPPTQIKNYEQYF.

This clonotype occurred many times. The chain recombines TRBV11-2 with TRBJ1-3; possibly TRBD1 for D (5 bases). V lost 2 bases to trimming and J lost 0 bases, with 8 bases between them. Per germline, CDR1 SGHAT and CDR2 FQNNGV. The CDR3 spans 15 residues. The CDR3 sequence: CASSLQGNSGNTIYF. CDR3 sequence (DNA): TGTGCCAGCAGCTTACAGGGTAACTCTGGAAACACCATATATTTT.

There are a few counts of this clonotype. The chain carries TRBV5-1 and TRBJ2-5, with a possible D match to TRBD2 (5 bases). The CDR3 runs 15 residues. The germline gives CDR1 SGHRS, CDR2 YFSETQ. The V end lost 4 bases, the J end lost 5 bases, and 18 bases lay between the germline ends. This CDR3 is CASSARALGGETQYF. DNA of the CDR3: TGCGCCAGCAGCGCGCGGGCACTAGGCGGGGAGACCCAGTACTTC.

This clonotype was detected ten times or more. The chain carries TRBV12-3 or TRBV12-4 and TRBJ2-1, with 8 nucleotides matching TRBD2. This CDR3 contains 15 residues. Germline trimming cut 7 bases from V and 0 bases from J; bases unmatched to any gene: 5. The CDR3 spells CASTDSGDSYNEQFF. The CDR3 bases are TGTGCCAGCACCGATAGCGGGGACTCCTACAATGAGCAGTTCTTC.

The DNA of the CDR3 is TGTGCCACGTCGGACGCACTGAACACTGAAGCTTTCTTT. Its translation is CATSDALNTEAFF. J is TRBJ1-1 and V is TRBV12-3 or TRBV12-4; no definite D call. This CDR3 has 13 residues. Trimming took off 10 bases at V and 0 bases at J, with 12 bases between the two ends.

This clonotype was observed a few times. The chain has TRBV12-3 or TRBV12-4 and TRBJ2-3, with 10 bases that match TRBD2. With 7 bases clipped from V and 4 bases from J, the junction kept 5 bases outside the gene matches. CDR3 length equals 14 residues. The CDR3 reads CASNPSGRSDTQYF. The CDR3, as DNA: TGTGCCAGCAACCCTAGCGGGAGATCAGATACGCAGTATTTT.

This clonotype was detected many times. This sequence joins TRBV29-1 and TRBJ2-7; D could derive from TRBD1 or TRBD2 (5 bases each). From germline, CDR1 is SQVTM and CDR2 ANQGSEA. V lost 1 base and J lost 0, with 13 bases in between. CDR3 length equals 15 residues. In DNA form, the CDR3 reads TGCAGCGTTGAAGGGGACGGCGATAGCTCCTACGAGCAGTACTTC. Translating it yields CSVEGDGDSSYEQYF.

The rearrangement joins TRBV27 to TRBJ2-1; D may be TRBD2 (5 bases). The V and J ends lost 1 base and 0 bases respectively, with 10 bases between them. CDR3 length equals 16 residues. Germline CDR1 is MNHEY and CDR2 is SMNVEV (reference sequence). The CDR3 bases are TGTGCCAGCAGTTTATTCGGCGGGCCCTCCTACAATGAGCAGTTCTTC. It is translated as CASSLFGGPSYNEQFF.

This clonotype was recorded a few times. This chain uses TRBV14 with TRBJ2-7; TRBD1 or TRBD2 may be the D gene (5 bases each). Germline V gives CDR1 SGHDN, CDR2 FVKESK. CDR3 size: 15 residues. V was pared by 4 bases and J by 3 bases, with 16 bases between. The CDR3 loop is CASSPGYRLSYEQYF. CDR3 nucleotide sequence: TGTGCCAGCAGCCCGGGGTACAGGTTAAGCTACGAGCAGTACTTC.

Details on this clonotype: This CDR3 is missing its conserved last phenylalanine or tryptophan, likely due to a read error. CDR3 nucleotides: TGTGCCAGCAGTTTAACCGGGACTAGCGCTAATGAGCAGTTCCTC. This gives the protein CASSLTGTSANEQFL. The V and J genes are TRBV27 and TRBJ2-1, with TRBD2 matching over 10 bases. After removal of 2 bases from V and 7 bases from J, the junction contained 5 bases not matched to a gene. CDR1 is MNHEY and CDR2 is SMNVEV in the germline V gene (reference sequence). The CDR3 loop spans 15 amino acids.